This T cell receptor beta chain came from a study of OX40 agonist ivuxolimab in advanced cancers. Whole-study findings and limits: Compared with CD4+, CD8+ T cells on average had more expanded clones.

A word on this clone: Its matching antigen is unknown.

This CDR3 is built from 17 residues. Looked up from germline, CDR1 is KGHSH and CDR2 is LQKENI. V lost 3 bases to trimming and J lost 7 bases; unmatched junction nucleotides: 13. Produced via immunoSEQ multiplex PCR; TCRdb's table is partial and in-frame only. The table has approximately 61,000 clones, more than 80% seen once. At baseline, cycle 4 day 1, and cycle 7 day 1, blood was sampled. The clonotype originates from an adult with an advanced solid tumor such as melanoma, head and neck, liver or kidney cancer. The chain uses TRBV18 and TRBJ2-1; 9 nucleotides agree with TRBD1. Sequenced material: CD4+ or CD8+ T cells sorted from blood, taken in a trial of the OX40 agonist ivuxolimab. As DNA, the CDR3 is TGTGCCAGCTCACCCTACACCGGGACAGGGTGGGTGAATGAGCAGTTCTTC. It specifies CASSPYTGTGWVNEQFF.